This passage covers 7 T cell receptor beta chains from one sample sequenced in a study of identical twins' blood T cells. TCRdb called the 5' RACE reads again in MiXCR, with one record for every CDR3 protein. The sample records about 370,000 distinct CDR3 sequences, about 28% being singletons. Sequenced sample: PBMCs. All receptors derive from a woman aged 18 to 50 in good health.

The chain has TRBV29-1 and TRBJ1-2; D call uncertain. The V and J ends lost 3 bases and 2 bases respectively, with 7 bases between them. Germline-derived CDR1 and CDR2 are SQVTM and ANQGSEA. The CDR3 runs 12 residues. DNA for the CDR3: TGCAGCGTTGAGGAGTCCAACTATGGCTACACCTTC. Its translation is CSVEESNYGYTF. Full variable domain (rest looked up from reference TRBV29-1 and TRBJ1-2): SAVISQKPSRDICQRGTSLTIQCQVDSQVTMMFWYRQQPGQSLTLIATANQGSEATYESGFVIDKFPISRPNLTFSTLTVSNMSPEDSSIYLCSVEESNYGYTFGSGTRLTVV.

This clonotype appeared many times. The chain carries TRBV14 and TRBJ1-1; the D is unclear. This CDR3 is built from 13 residues. Trimming took off 1 base at V and 4 bases at J, with 7 bases between the two ends. Germline CDR1 is SGHDN and CDR2 is FVKESK. The CDR3 region is CASSQVGPTEAFF. The CDR3 region has the DNA TGTGCCAGCAGCCAAGTTGGTCCCACTGAAGCTTTCTTT.

Only a few counts were recorded for this clonotype. This chain uses TRBV19 with TRBJ1-2, with D uncertain. Germline V gene sequence: CDR1 LNHDA, CDR2 SQIVND (reference sequence). The CDR3 extends over 13 amino acids. V gave up 6 bases and J gave up 5 bases, with 13 bases separating them. CDR3 sequence reads: CASRVPPHYGYTF. The CDR3 nucleotides are TGTGCCAGTAGGGTGCCCCCTCATTATGGCTACACCTTC.

This clonotype showed up many times. V gene TRBV28 combines with J gene TRBJ1-5; no definite D call. Germline CDR1 MDHEN, CDR2 SYDVKM. The V end was cut by 3 bases, the J end by 7 bases, with 13 bases between. The CDR3 is made up of 14 amino acids. The CDR3 DNA is TGTGCCAGCAGTTTCGGGGTTGGGAGACAGCCCCAGCATTTT. This gives the protein CASSFGVGRQPQHF.

V usage is TRBV29-1 and J usage is TRBJ2-5; D ambiguous. The length of the CDR3 is 13 residues. Germline CDR1 and CDR2: SQVTM and ANQGSEA. V lost 4 bases and J lost 5, with 14 bases in between. For the CDR3, the DNA is TGCAGCGTTGTTAGAATGGGCTTGGAGACCCAGTACTTC. Amino acids: CSVVRMGLETQYF.

The rearrangement uses TRBV12-5 and TRBJ1-1; D is ambiguous. Germline CDR1 LGHNT, CDR2 FRNRAP. The CDR3 length is 14 residues. V was shortened by 4 bases and J by 1 base, with 10 bases between the two germline ends. The CDR3 nucleotides read TGTGCTAGTGGTTACGCGGACCAGAACACTGAAGCTTTCTTT. Translated, it gives CASGYADQNTEAFF.

The chain couples TRBV11-2 to TRBJ1-5; D not certain. Between the trimmed V and J ends, which lost 1 base and 5 bases, there was a span of 6 bases. This CDR3 spans 13 amino acids. Germline loops: CDR1 SGHAT, CDR2 FQNNGV. The CDR3 protein is CASSLAAHQPQHF. The CDR3 nucleotides read TGTGCCAGCAGCTTAGCAGCACATCAGCCCCAGCATTTT. Full variable domain (remainder filled in from reference TRBV11-2 and TRBJ1-5): EAGVAQSPRYKIIEKRQSVAFWCNPISGHATLYWYQQILGQGPKLLIQFQNNGVVDDSQLPKDRFSAERLKGVDSTLKIQPAKLEDSAVYLCASSLAAHQPQHFGDGTRLSIL.